The rows below give T cell receptor beta chains drawn from one sample of a study of beta chain features in type 1 diabetes. Clones were sequenced by immunoSEQ multiplex PCR, and TCRdb holds only the in-frame ones, with some missing. Here the sample spans hundreds of thousands of clones, about 14% being singletons. Sequencing used naive CD4+ T cells from blood. These receptors were taken from a man between 18 and 29 years old with type 1 diabetes. Both conserved end residues are part of each CDR3. The D gene is left open where the match is weak. The listing skips clone size in some rows; elsewhere it reads once, few, many or a size class.

abundance	v_gene	d_gene	len	j_gene	CDR3aa	CDR3nt
few	TRBV30	TRBD1	13	TRBJ1-5	CAWSGTGNQPQHF	TGTGCCTGGAGTGGGACAGGGAATCAGCCCCAGCATTTT
few	TRBV10-3	-	14	TRBJ2-5	CASWAGVNQETQYF	TGTGCCTCCTGGGCAGGGGTCAACCAAGAGACCCAGTACTTC
-	TRBV29-1	TRBD1	17	TRBJ1-2	CSAIRGGQGPFNYGYTF	TGCAGCGCTATAAGGGGTGGACAGGGCCCTTTTAACTATGGCTACACCTTC
-	TRBV7-6	TRBD1	14	TRBJ2-5	CATNIGTVQETQYF	TGTGCCACGAACATCGGGACAGTACAAGAGACCCAGTACTTC
-	TRBV7-3	-	15	TRBJ2-5	CASSSRAQGFGTQYF	TGTGCCAGCAGCTCGCGCGCACAGGGTTTTGGGACCCAGTACTTC
-	TRBV29-1	TRBD1	14	TRBJ1-2	CSVSDRGRYDGYTF	TGCAGCGTTTCTGACAGGGGGCGATATGACGGCTACACCTTC
-	TRBV25-1	-	15	TRBJ1-1	CASSGPRGGFTEAFF	TGTGCCAGCAGTGGACCGAGGGGGGGTTTCACTGAAGCTTTCTTT
-	TRBV30	TRBD2	13	TRBJ2-5	CAWRKIAGETQYF	TGTGCCTGGAGGAAAATAGCGGGGGAGACCCAGTACTTC
few	TRBV7-9	TRBD1	14	TRBJ1-1	CASSLTGVVTEAFF	TGTGCCAGCAGCTTGACAGGGGTGGTCACTGAAGCTTTCTTT
-	TRBV6-5	-	16	TRBJ1-4	CASSYRGGAANEKLFF	TGTGCCAGCAGTTACCGCGGGGGCGCGGCTAATGAAAAACTGTTTTTT
-	TRBV7-9	-	14	TRBJ2-1	CASSLQDSYNEQFF	TGTGCCAGCAGCTTGCAGGACTCCTACAATGAGCAGTTCTTC
-	TRBV9	-	15	TRBJ1-1	CASSASRGSNTEAFF	TGTGCCAGCAGCGCATCACGGGGCTCCAACACTGAAGCTTTCTTT
-	TRBV28	-	12	TRBJ2-1	CASSLSYNEQFF	TGTGCCAGCAGTTTATCCTACAATGAGCAGTTCTTC
-	TRBV5-1	TRBD1	12	TRBJ1-2	CASSWTGHGYTF	TGCGCCAGCAGCTGGACAGGGCATGGCTACACCTTC
few	TRBV29-1	TRBD2	14	TRBJ2-5	CSVLAGGNQETQYF	TGCAGCGTACTAGCGGGAGGGAACCAAGAGACCCAGTACTTC
few	TRBV4-3	-	16	TRBJ2-7	CASSQEDATSYYEQYF	TGCGCCAGCAGCCAAGAAGATGCGACAAGTTACTACGAGCAGTACTTC
-	TRBV30	TRBD1	15	TRBJ2-7	CAWSADRGRPYEQYF	TGTGCCTGGAGTGCGGACAGGGGACGCCCGTACGAGCAGTACTTC
-	TRBV2	TRBD1	15	TRBJ2-3	CASSGVQGAQDTQYF	TGTGCCAGCAGTGGGGTACAGGGGGCTCAAGATACGCAGTATTTT
-	TRBV27	-	12	TRBJ2-3	CASRERTDTQYF	TGTGCCAGCAGGGAAAGGACAGATACGCAGTATTTT
-	TRBV30	-	12	TRBJ2-1	CAWSPQGREQFF	TGTGCCTGGAGTCCCCAGGGCCGTGAGCAGTTCTTC
-	TRBV5-4	-	13	TRBJ2-5	CASSPKGQETQYF	TGTGCCAGCAGCCCCAAGGGGCAAGAGACCCAGTACTTC
-	TRBV5-1	TRBD1	12	TRBJ1-1	CASSVPGQVAFF	TGCGCCAGCAGCGTCCCGGGACAGGTAGCTTTCTTT
-	TRBV27	TRBD2	14	TRBJ2-3	CASSLAGVADTQYF	TGTGCCAGCAGCCTAGCGGGGGTCGCAGATACGCAGTATTTT
few	TRBV6-6	-	15	TRBJ1-3	CASSPPGTGGNTIYF	TGTGCCAGCAGTCCTCCAGGGACGGGGGGAAACACCATATATTTT
-	TRBV7-2	TRBD2	17	TRBJ2-7	CASSLAGGASGSFEQYF	TGTGCCAGCAGCTTAGCGGGTGGGGCTAGCGGGAGTTTCGAGCAGTACTTC
few	TRBV27	-	17	TRBJ1-1	CASSRGGGKFMNTEAFF	TGTGCCAGCAGTCGCGGGGGAGGGAAATTCATGAACACTGAAGCTTTCTTT
-	TRBV30	TRBD2	14	TRBJ2-5	CAWSPGGSRETQYF	TGTGCCTGGAGTCCGGGAGGGTCGCGAGAGACCCAGTACTTC
-	TRBV7-7	-	14	TRBJ2-1	CASSLDGFSDEQFF	TGTGCTAGCAGCTTGGACGGATTTAGCGATGAGCAGTTCTTC
-	TRBV11-2	TRBD1	17	TRBJ2-5	CASSRRDRGYIRETQYF	TGTGCCAGCAGCCGGAGGGACAGGGGGTACATCCGAGAGACCCAGTACTTC
-	TRBV6-6	-	16	TRBJ2-1	CASRNGQTSSYNEQFF	TGTGCCAGCAGAAACGGGCAGACAAGCTCCTACAATGAGCAGTTCTTC
-	TRBV5-1	-	15	TRBJ2-1	CASSSGSFPGNEQFF	TGCGCCAGCAGCTCTGGTAGCTTTCCGGGCAATGAGCAGTTCTTC
-	TRBV18	TRBD1	13	TRBJ1-1	CASSPDRGTEAFF	TGTGCCAGCTCGCCGGACAGGGGCACTGAAGCTTTCTTT
few	TRBV27	-	16	TRBJ2-1	CASSFRSGRVYNEQFF	TGTGCCAGCAGTTTCCGGTCAGGGAGAGTGTACAATGAGCAGTTCTTC
-	TRBV30	TRBD1	13	TRBJ2-1	CAWSVRGSSEQFF	TGTGCCTGGAGTGTCAGGGGGTCAAGTGAGCAGTTCTTC
few	TRBV9	-	15	TRBJ1-1	CASSSRLAMNTEAFF	TGTGCCAGCAGCTCCCGGTTGGCCATGAACACTGAAGCTTTCTTT
few	TRBV5-4	TRBD1	15	TRBJ2-7	CASSLESSGTGEQYF	TGTGCCAGCAGCTTGGAGTCCTCGGGGACAGGCGAGCAGTACTTC
-	TRBV7-2	TRBD1	14	TRBJ2-3	CASSSDRGTDTQYF	TGTGCCAGCAGCTCAGACAGGGGCACAGATACGCAGTATTTT
-	TRBV30	TRBD2	15	TRBJ2-1	CAWMIAGGSYNEQFF	TGTGCCTGGATGATAGCGGGAGGTTCCTACAATGAGCAGTTCTTC
few	TRBV10-3	-	17	TRBJ1-6	CAISEGARSSYNSPLHF	TGTGCCATCAGTGAGGGTGCGAGGAGCTCCTATAATTCACCCCTCCACTTT
-	TRBV13	TRBD2	15	TRBJ2-5	CASSARLAGGRTQYF	TGTGCCAGCAGCGCCCGACTAGCGGGGGGGCGGACCCAGTACTTC
-	TRBV21-1	-	13	TRBJ2-1	CASGPCRGGVQFF	TGTGCCAGCGGCCCCTGTCGGGGAGGCGTACAGTTCTTC
-	TRBV28	TRBD1	14	TRBJ1-4	CASTTGQGREKLFF	TGTGCCAGCACCACGGGACAGGGTCGCGAAAAACTGTTTTTT
-	TRBV18	-	17	TRBJ1-5	CASSLKTPSGSNQPQHF	TGTGCCAGCTCACTAAAGACTCCATCGGGGAGCAATCAGCCCCAGCATTTT
-	TRBV28	-	16	TRBJ2-7	CASSPGGGNLVYEQYF	TGTGCCAGCAGTCCCGGAGGCGGGAACTTAGTTTACGAGCAGTACTTC
few	TRBV29-1	-	13	TRBJ1-3	CSKKGEGGNTIYF	TGCAGCAAAAAGGGGGAAGGTGGAAACACCATATATTTT
few	TRBV5-1	-	14	TRBJ2-6	CASSLDGGANVLTF	TGCGCCAGCAGCTTGGATGGTGGGGCCAACGTCCTGACTTTC
-	TRBV6-5	TRBD1	13	TRBJ2-7	CASSSRQGHEQYF	TGTGCCAGCAGTTCGAGACAGGGCCACGAGCAGTACTTC
-	TRBV18	-	17	TRBJ2-1	CASSPPTIDRPYNEQFF	TGTGCCAGCTCACCACCGACGATCGACAGACCGTACAATGAGCAGTTCTTC
few	TRBV5-1	-	15	TRBJ1-5	CASSLQGTSNQPQHF	TGCGCCAGCAGCTTACAGGGAACCTCCAATCAGCCCCAGCATTTT
-	TRBV4-3	-	14	TRBJ1-5	CASSQGSSNQPQHF	TGCGCCAGCAGCCAAGGCAGTAGCAATCAGCCCCAGCATTTT
few	TRBV30	-	16	TRBJ1-2	CACRPLSQGRGYGYTF	TGTGCCTGCCGACCCCTATCGCAGGGCAGGGGCTATGGCTACACCTTC
-	TRBV2	-	13	TRBJ1-1	CASRDTENTEAFF	TGTGCCAGCAGAGATACAGAGAACACTGAAGCTTTCTTT
few	TRBV28	-	13	TRBJ2-2	CASSSPDPGELFF	TGTGCCAGCAGTTCCCCCGACCCCGGGGAGCTGTTTTTT